The next 24 T cell receptor beta chains were all read from a single sample in a study of cytomegalovirus exposure and HLA in healthy donors. The PCR made use of 60 Vbeta and 13 Jbeta primers. Assay used: immunoSEQ multiplex PCR; TCRdb lists only in-frame clones, some missing. The repertoire holds about 100,000 clones, with roughly 80% as singletons. Sequencing input: PBMCs. These TCRs come from a man between 35 and 55 years old in good health and CMV-seropositive.

The chain uses TRBV5-1 and TRBJ2-5; 9 nucleotides align to TRBD2. The J segment lost 1 base and the V segment lost 1 base, leaving 2 bases of the junction unmatched. In germline, CDR1 is SGHRS, CDR2 YFSETQ. CDR3 length: 15 amino acids. The CDR3 is CASSLNSGGQETQYF. CDR3 nucleotide sequence: TGCGCCAGCAGCTTGAATAGCGGGGGCCAAGAGACCCAGTACTTC.

J is TRBJ1-3 and V is TRBV25-1, with a weak D call TRBD1 (5 bases). V lost 7 bases to trimming and J lost 8 bases, with 9 bases between them. In germline, CDR1 is MGHDK, CDR2 SYGVNS. This CDR3 comprises 11 residues. This CDR3 is CASTWGDTIYF. Written as DNA, the CDR3 is TGTGCCAGCACCTGGGGCGACACCATATATTTT.

The chain has TRBV10-1 and TRBJ2-3; 10 bases align to TRBD2. After removal of 6 bases from V and 5 bases from J, the junction contained 5 bases not matched to a gene. The length of the CDR3 is 14 residues. Germline CDR1 is WNHNN and CDR2 is SYGVQD (reference sequence). As DNA, the CDR3 is TGCGCCAGCAGCCCTAGCGGGAGAGGAGATACGCAGTATTTT. Its protein is CASSPSGRGDTQYF.

The V gene is TRBV6-1, the J gene TRBJ2-7; the D is unclear. The germline V gene encodes CDR1 MNHNS and CDR2 SASEGT. This CDR3 spans 11 amino acids. V was pared by 6 bases and J by 2 bases, with 5 bases between. Here the CDR3 reads CASSTTYEQYF. CDR3 in DNA: TGTGCCAGCAGCACTACCTACGAGCAGTACTTC.

The chain has TRBV21-1 and TRBJ2-3; the DNA was not compared with TRBD2, the D call given in the table. TRBV21-1 is recorded as a pseudogene. The CDR3 is 18 amino acids. The CDR3 nucleotides are TGTGCCAGCAGCAAACCCCGTCGACTAGCGGGACGCACAGATACGCAGTATTTT. This gives the protein CASSKPRRLAGRTDTQYF.

The sample holds one count of this clone. The CDR3 DNA sequence: TGCGCCAGCAGCTTTACCACTTCACCGAACACCGGGGAGCTGTTTTTT. Protein: CASSFTTSPNTGELFF. V gene TRBV5-1 combines with J gene TRBJ2-2; D ambiguous. CDR1 SGHRS and CDR2 YFSETQ come from the germline V gene. V dropped 2 bases and J dropped 0 bases, with 11 bases sitting between them. The CDR3 consists of 16 residues.

V gene TRBV19 combines with J gene TRBJ2-3, with D possibly matching TRBD1 (6 bases). The CDR3 sequence is 13 residues long. Germline V CDR1 and CDR2: LNHDA, SQIVND (reference sequence). V lost 5 bases and J lost 4, with 10 bases in between. This CDR3 is CASSLSGADTQYF. CDR3 nucleotide sequence: TGTGCCAGTAGTCTCTCAGGGGCAGATACGCAGTATTTT.

The V gene is TRBV4-1, the J gene TRBJ2-3; 8 bases agree with TRBD2. The CDR3 runs 16 residues. Germline V CDR1 and CDR2: MGHRA, YSYEKL. The ends lost 4 bases at V and 5 bases at J; junction bases unmatched: 11. The CDR3 coding sequence is TGCGCCAGCAGCCTGGAGGCGGGGGGTGCGAGAGATACGCAGTATTTT. Residues: CASSLEAGGARDTQYF.

The chain uses TRBV11-3 and TRBJ2-2, with 9 nucleotides matching TRBD2. Per the germline V gene, CDR1 is SGHNT and CDR2 is YENEEA. The CDR3 length is 14 residues. The V segment lost 10 bases and the J segment 5 bases; nucleotides outside the gene matches: 8. CDR3 protein: CATREGSGTGELFF. The CDR3 DNA is TGTGCCACGCGGGAGGGCTCGGGGACCGGGGAGCTGTTTTTT.

This chain links TRBV7-6 with TRBJ2-7; 9 nucleotides match TRBD2. From germline, CDR1 is SGHVS and CDR2 FNYEAQ. The CDR3 contains 15 residues. V lost 5 bases, J lost 1 base, and 6 bases stayed unmatched. CDR3 DNA: TGTGCCAGCAGCCCGAGACTAGCGGATTCCTACGAGCAGTACTTC. Translation gives CASSPRLADSYEQYF.

This clone has just one count. The V gene is TRBV12-5, the J gene TRBJ1-5, with D possibly TRBD1 on 6 matching bases. The CDR3 is 15 amino acids. Germline V gene lookup returns CDR1 LGHNT and CDR2 FRNRAP. V was clipped by 0 bases and J by 4 bases, with 10 bases between them. CDR3 sequence reads: CASGLVSQGNQPQHF. CDR3 sequence (DNA): TGTGCTAGTGGTTTGGTAAGTCAGGGGAATCAGCCCCAGCATTTT. The entire variable domain, with the rest obtained from reference TRBV12-5 and TRBJ1-5, is as follows: DARVTQTPRHKVTEMGQEVTMRCQPILGHNTVFWYRQTMMQGLELLAYFRNRAPLDDSGMPKDRFSAEMPDATLATLKIQPSEPRDSAVYFCASGLVSQGNQPQHFGDGTRLSIL.

The chain uses TRBV5-1 and TRBJ2-2, with 12 bases matching TRBD2. J gave up 4 bases and V 0 bases, and 1 base lay outside the gene matches. In germline, CDR1 is SGHRS, CDR2 YFSETQ. The CDR3 is 16 amino acids. CDR3: CASSLETSGSTGELFF. CDR3 DNA sequence: TGCGCCAGCAGCTTGGAGACTAGCGGGAGCACCGGGGAGCTGTTTTTT.

This rearrangement joins TRBV28 to TRBJ1-5; D not resolved. V lost 5 bases and J 0 bases, leaving 11 bases between the germline ends. This CDR3 contains 15 residues. CDR1 and CDR2 from the germline V gene are MDHEN and SYDVKM. Here the CDR3 DNA reads TGTGCCAGCAGTACGGGAACCCCTAGCAATCAGCCCCAGCATTTT. This sequence encodes CASSTGTPSNQPQHF. Together with reference TRBV28 and TRBJ1-5, the CDR3 gives the full variable domain: DVKVTQSSRYLVKRTGEKVFLECVQDMDHENMFWYRQDPGLGLRLIYFSYDVKMKEKGDIPEGYSVSREKKERFSLILESASTNQTSMYLCASSTGTPSNQPQHFGDGTRLSIL.

This chain joins TRBV7-9 and TRBJ2-2; 10 positions match TRBD1. The CDR3 is 17 residues long. With V trimmed by 5 bases and J by 6 bases, 12 bases remained unmatched. In germline, CDR1 is SEHNR, CDR2 FQNEAQ (reference sequence). CDR3 sequence reads: CASSPTPGQGPSGELFF. The CDR3, as DNA: TGTGCCAGCAGCCCAACGCCGGGACAGGGGCCGTCCGGGGAGCTGTTTTTT.

This rearrangement joins TRBV28 to TRBJ2-7, with TRBD2 identical over 7 bases. Germline CDR1 MDHEN, CDR2 SYDVKM. CDR3 length: 15 amino acids. V lost 6 bases and J lost 0; bases outside the gene matches: 8. The CDR3 coding sequence is TGTGCCAGCAGGGGGGGGGTCGGCCTCTCCTACGAGCAGTACTTC. It translates to CASRGGVGLSYEQYF. Filled out from reference TRBV28 and TRBJ2-7, the complete variable domain reads DVKVTQSSRYLVKRTGEKVFLECVQDMDHENMFWYRQDPGLGLRLIYFSYDVKMKEKGDIPEGYSVSREKKERFSLILESASTNQTSMYLCASRGGVGLSYEQYFGPGTRLTVT.

This chain uses TRBV2 with TRBJ1-1; no clear D gene. V was shortened by 0 bases and J by 5 bases, with 7 bases between the two germline ends. Germline-derived CDR1 and CDR2 are SNHLY and FYNNEI. The CDR3 extends over 13 amino acids. DNA for the CDR3: TGTGCCAGCAGTGAAGCGACCGGGACTGAAGCTTTCTTT. This encodes CASSEATGTEAFF.

The genes are TRBV12-1 and TRBJ2-3; TRBD2 reflects the table's D call only, with no check against the DNA. TRBV12-1 is tagged as a pseudogene. This CDR3 is 17 amino acids long. CDR3 in DNA: TGTGCCAGCAGCTCCTGGACTAGCGAGCCGCCCTCAGATACGCAGTATTTT. As protein: CASSSWTSEPPSDTQYF.

The V call is TRBV27, the J call TRBJ2-1, with 8 bases identical to TRBD2. The J segment lost 3 bases and the V segment lost 6 bases, leaving 1 base of the junction unmatched. CDR1 MNHEY and CDR2 SMNVEV come from the germline V gene (reference sequence). This CDR3 is built from 13 residues. This CDR3 is CASRGTSYNEQFF. The CDR3 nucleotides are TGTGCCAGCAGGGGGACTAGCTACAATGAGCAGTTCTTC.

The genes are TRBV7-2 and TRBJ2-1; 7 positions match TRBD2. The CDR3 loop spans 16 amino acids. With V trimmed by 2 bases and J by 5 bases, 9 bases remained unmatched. Looked up from germline, CDR1 is SGHTA and CDR2 is FQGNSA. CDR3 in amino acids: CASSLRAGRNHNEQFF. The CDR3 DNA reads TGTGCCAGCAGCTTAAGAGCGGGACGTAATCACAATGAGCAGTTCTTC.

This clone was counted only a few times. The CDR3 is CASSASSGRALTDTQYF. In DNA form, the CDR3 reads TGTGCCAGCAGCGCATCTAGCGGGAGGGCCCTCACAGATACGCAGTATTTT. V gene TRBV9 combines with J gene TRBJ2-3; 12 positions match TRBD2. The germline CDR1 and CDR2 sequences are SGDLS and YYNGEE. V gave up 3 bases and J gave up 2 bases; unmatched junction bases: 7. This CDR3 has 17 amino acids.

This sequence joins TRBV19 and TRBJ1-5; D is perhaps TRBD1 (5 bases). This CDR3 is built from 15 residues. The germline gives CDR1 LNHDA, CDR2 SQIVND (reference sequence). V lost 5 bases and J lost 7, with 18 bases in between. The CDR3 nucleotides read TGTGCCAGTAGTCCCGGAACGGGGAGGGGACAGCCCCAGCATTTT. Translated, it gives CASSPGTGRGQPQHF.

The rearrangement joins TRBV28 to TRBJ2-7; maybe TRBD2 (6 bases). The length of the CDR3 is 16 residues. Trimming removed 4 bases at V and 2 bases at J, with 18 bases between. Germline V gene data show CDR1 as MDHEN and CDR2 as SYDVKM. In nucleotides, the CDR3 is TGTGCCAGCAGTTCCCTTGGCATCGGGAGTCCCTACGAGCAGTACTTC. This codes for CASSSLGIGSPYEQYF. The whole variable domain, filled in from reference TRBV28 and TRBJ2-7, reads DVKVTQSSRYLVKRTGEKVFLECVQDMDHENMFWYRQDPGLGLRLIYFSYDVKMKEKGDIPEGYSVSREKKERFSLILESASTNQTSMYLCASSSLGIGSPYEQYFGPGTRLTVT.

The chain couples TRBV10-3 to TRBJ2-3; unclear D gene. Germline V gene lookup returns CDR1 ENHRY and CDR2 SYGVKD. V dropped 6 bases and J dropped 6 bases, with 10 bases sitting between them. The CDR3 has 12 amino acids. The CDR3 sequence is CAISLPGDTQYF. CDR3 nucleotides: TGTGCCATCAGCCTCCCCGGGGATACGCAGTATTTT.

This sequence joins TRBV9 and TRBJ1-1; 8 bases map to TRBD1. Per germline, CDR1 SGDLS and CDR2 YYNGEE. The CDR3 covers 14 residues. V lost 4 bases and J lost 3; bases outside the gene matches: 5. Here the CDR3 reads CASSKTGADTEAFF. The CDR3 nucleotides read TGTGCCAGCAGCAAGACAGGGGCGGACACTGAAGCTTTCTTT.